This T cell receptor beta chain was retrieved from a study of shared clonotypes between healthy human individuals. For the study at large: The cohort comprised a couple of women and three men. Their ages spanned 18 to 49 years.

Study conclusions and caveats: The study found lower generation probabilities in non-shared clonotypes than in those shared by all four donors. With several donors compared, roughly 4.9% of naive CD4 clonotypes were shared.

Assay: immunoSEQ multiplex PCR; the TCRdb copy retains only in-frame clones and omits some. The sample includes fewer than 1.8 million clones, approximately 98.5% of them seen just once. Concerning this clone: The target antigen is unknown.

The CDR3 is made up of 11 amino acids. Trimming removed 5 bases from V and 9 bases from J, with 10 bases in between. The germline gives CDR1 MDHEN, CDR2 SYDVKM. The source is a young man in good health. This sequence joins TRBV28 and TRBJ2-5; tentative D call: TRBD1 (6 bases). Sequencing input: naive CD4+ T cells sorted from blood. Regarding subset: CD45RA+ positively selected. CDR3 bases: TGTGCCAGCAGTCCCAGACAGGCCCAGTACTTC. It yields the protein CASSPRQAQYF.